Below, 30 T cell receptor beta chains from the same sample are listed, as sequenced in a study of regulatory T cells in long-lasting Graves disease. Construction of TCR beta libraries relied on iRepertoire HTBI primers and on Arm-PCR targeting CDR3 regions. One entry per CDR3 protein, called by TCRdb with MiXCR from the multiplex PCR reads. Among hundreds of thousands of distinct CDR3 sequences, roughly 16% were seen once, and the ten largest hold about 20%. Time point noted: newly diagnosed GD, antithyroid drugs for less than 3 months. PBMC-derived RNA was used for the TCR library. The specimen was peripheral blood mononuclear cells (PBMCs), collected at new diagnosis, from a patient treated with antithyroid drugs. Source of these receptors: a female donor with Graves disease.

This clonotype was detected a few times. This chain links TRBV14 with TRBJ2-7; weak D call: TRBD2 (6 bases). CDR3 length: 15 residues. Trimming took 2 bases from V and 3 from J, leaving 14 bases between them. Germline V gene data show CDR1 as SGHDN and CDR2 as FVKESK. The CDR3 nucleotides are TGTGCCAGCAGCCAATTCAGGGACTGGAACTACGAGCAGTACTTC. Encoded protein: CASSQFRDWNYEQYF.

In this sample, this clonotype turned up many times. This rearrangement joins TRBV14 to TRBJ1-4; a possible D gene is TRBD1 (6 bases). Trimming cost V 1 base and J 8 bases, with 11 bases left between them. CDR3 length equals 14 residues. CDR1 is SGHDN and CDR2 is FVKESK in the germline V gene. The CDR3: CASSQGQGYEKLFF. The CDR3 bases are TGTGCCAGCAGCCAAGGGCAGGGGTACGAAAAACTGTTTTTT.

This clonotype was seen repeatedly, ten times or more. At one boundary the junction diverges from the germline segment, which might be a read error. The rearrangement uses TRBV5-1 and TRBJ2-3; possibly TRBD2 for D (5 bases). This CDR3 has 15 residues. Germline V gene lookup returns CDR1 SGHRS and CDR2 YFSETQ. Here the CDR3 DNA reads TGTGCCAGCAGCTTCGCGGGCCTCCCCACAGATACGCAGTATTTT. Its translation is CASSFAGLPTDTQYF.

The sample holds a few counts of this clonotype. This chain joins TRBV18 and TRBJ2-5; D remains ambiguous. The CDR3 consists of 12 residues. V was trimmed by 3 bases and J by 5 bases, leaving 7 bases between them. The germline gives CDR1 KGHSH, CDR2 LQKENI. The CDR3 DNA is TGTGCCAGCTCACCCCAAGACGAGACCCAGTACTTC. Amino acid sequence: CASSPQDETQYF.

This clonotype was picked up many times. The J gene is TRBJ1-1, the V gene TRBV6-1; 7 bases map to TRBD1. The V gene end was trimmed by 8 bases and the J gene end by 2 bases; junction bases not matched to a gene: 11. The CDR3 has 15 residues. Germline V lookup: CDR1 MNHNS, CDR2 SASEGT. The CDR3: CASWPQGRRNTEAFF. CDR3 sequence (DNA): TGTGCCAGCTGGCCACAGGGGCGTCGAAACACTGAAGCTTTCTTT.

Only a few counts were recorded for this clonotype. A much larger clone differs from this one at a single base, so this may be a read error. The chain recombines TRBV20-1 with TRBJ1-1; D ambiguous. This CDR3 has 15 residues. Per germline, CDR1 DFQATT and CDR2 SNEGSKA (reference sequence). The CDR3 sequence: CSAVPPKPSMDTRYF. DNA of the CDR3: TGCAGTGCCGTCCCTCCCAAACCATCAATGGATACGCGGTATTTT.

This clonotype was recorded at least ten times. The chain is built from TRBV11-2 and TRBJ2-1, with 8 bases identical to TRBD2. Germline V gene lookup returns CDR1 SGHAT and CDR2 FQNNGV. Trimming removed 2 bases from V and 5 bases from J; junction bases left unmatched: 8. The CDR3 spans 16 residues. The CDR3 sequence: CASSLLTGGPHNEQFF. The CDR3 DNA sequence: TGTGCCAGCAGCTTACTAACGGGAGGGCCCCACAATGAGCAGTTCTTC.

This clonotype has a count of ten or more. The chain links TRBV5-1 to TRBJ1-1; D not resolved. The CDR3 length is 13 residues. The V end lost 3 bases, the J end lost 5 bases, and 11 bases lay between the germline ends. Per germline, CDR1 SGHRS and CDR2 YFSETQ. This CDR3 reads CASSSQDRTEAFF. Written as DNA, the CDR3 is TGCGCCAGCAGCTCCCAGGACCGAACTGAAGCTTTCTTT.

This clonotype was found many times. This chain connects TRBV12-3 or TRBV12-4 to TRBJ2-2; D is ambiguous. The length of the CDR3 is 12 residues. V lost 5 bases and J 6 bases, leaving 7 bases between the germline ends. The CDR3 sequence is CASSPSAGELFF. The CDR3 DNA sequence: TGTGCCAGCAGTCCTTCTGCCGGGGAGCTGTTTTTT.

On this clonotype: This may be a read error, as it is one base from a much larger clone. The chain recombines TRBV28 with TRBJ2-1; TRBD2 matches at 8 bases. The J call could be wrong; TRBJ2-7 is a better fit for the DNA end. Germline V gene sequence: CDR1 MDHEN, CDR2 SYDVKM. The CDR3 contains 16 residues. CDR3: CASSQTGGGIYNEQYF. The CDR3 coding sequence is TGTGCCAGCAGCCAAACGGGGGGGGGGATTTACAATGAGCAGTACTTC.

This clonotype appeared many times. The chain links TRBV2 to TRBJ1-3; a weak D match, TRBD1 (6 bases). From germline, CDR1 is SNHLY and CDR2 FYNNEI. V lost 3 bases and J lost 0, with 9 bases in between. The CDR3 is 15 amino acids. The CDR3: CASSERGFSGNTIYF. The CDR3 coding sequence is TGTGCCAGCAGTGAGAGGGGGTTCTCTGGAAACACCATATATTTT.

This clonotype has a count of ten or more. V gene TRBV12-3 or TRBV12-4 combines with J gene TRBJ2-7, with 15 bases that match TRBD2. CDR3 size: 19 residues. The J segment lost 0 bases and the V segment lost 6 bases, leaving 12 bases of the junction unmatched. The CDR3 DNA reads TGTGCCAGCAGCAGGACTCCGGGACTAGCGGGAGGTAGCTCCTACGAGCAGTACTTC. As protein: CASSRTPGLAGGSSYEQYF.

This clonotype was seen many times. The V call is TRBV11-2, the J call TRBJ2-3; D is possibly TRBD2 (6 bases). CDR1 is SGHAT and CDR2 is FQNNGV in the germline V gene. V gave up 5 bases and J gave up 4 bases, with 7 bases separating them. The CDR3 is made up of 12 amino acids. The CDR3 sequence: CASSQRADTQYF. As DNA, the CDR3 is TGTGCCAGCAGCCAGCGGGCAGATACGCAGTATTTT.

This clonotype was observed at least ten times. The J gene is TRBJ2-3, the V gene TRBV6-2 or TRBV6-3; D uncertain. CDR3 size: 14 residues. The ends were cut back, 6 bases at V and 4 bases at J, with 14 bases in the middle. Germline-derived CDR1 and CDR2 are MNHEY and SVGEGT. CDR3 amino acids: CASREPGKSDTQYF. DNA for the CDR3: TGTGCCAGCAGAGAACCGGGTAAATCAGATACGCAGTATTTT.

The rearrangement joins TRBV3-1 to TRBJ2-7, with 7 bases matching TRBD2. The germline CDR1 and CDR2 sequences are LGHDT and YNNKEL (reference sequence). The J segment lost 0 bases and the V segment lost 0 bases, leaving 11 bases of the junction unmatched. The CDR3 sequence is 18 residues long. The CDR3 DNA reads TGTGCCAGCAGCCAAGAGGGGGGAACCGGGACTACCTCCTACGAGCAGTACTTC. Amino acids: CASSQEGGTGTTSYEQYF.

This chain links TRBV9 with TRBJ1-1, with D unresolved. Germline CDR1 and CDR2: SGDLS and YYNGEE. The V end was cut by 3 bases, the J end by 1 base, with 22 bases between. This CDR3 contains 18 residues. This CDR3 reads CASSAGPRGYSPNTEAFF. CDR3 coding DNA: TGTGCCAGCAGCGCCGGCCCCAGAGGGTATAGCCCGAACACTGAAGCTTTCTTT.

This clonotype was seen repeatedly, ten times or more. The CDR3 is CASSFQAISYEQYF. As DNA, the CDR3 is TGTGCCAGCAGTTTTCAAGCGATCTCCTACGAGCAGTACTTC. The J gene is TRBJ2-7, the V gene TRBV28; D is undetermined. Trimming left V 3 bases short and J 0 bases short, with 9 bases between. This CDR3 contains 14 residues. In germline, CDR1 is MDHEN, CDR2 SYDVKM.

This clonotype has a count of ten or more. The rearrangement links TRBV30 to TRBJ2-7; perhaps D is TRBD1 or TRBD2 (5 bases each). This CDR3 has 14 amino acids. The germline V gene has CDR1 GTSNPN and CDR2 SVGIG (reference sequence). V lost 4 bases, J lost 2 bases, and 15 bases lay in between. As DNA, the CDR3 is TGTGCCTGGAATTCCGGGACGGTCCCCTACGAGCAGTACTTC. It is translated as CAWNSGTVPYEQYF.

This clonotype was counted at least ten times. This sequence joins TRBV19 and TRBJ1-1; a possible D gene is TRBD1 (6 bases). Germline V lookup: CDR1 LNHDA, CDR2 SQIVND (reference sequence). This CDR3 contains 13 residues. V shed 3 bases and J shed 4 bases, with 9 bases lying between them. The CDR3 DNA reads TGTGCCAGTAGTATGAAGGGGGGCACTGAAGCTTTCTTT. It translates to CASSMKGGTEAFF. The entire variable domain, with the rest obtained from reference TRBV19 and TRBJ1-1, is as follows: DGGITQSPKYLFRKEGQNVTLSCEQNLNHDAMYWYRQDPGQGLRLIYYSQIVNDFQKGDIAEGYSVSREKKESFPLTVTSAQKNPTAFYLCASSMKGGTEAFFGQGTRLTVV.

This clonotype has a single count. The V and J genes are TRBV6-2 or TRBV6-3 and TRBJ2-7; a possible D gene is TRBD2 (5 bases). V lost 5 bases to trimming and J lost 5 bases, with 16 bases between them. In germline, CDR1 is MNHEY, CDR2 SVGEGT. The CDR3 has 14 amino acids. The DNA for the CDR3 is TGTGCCAGCAGTGAACAACGGGGTTCGGACGAGCAGTACTTC. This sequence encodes CASSEQRGSDEQYF.

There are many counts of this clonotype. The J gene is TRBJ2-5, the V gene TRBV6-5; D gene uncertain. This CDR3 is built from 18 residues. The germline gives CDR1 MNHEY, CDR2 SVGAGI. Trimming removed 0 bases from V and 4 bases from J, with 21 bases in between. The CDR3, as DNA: TGTGCCAGCAGTTACTCGACCAGCCACTACCTAGGTTCAGAGACCCAGTACTTC. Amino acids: CASSYSTSHYLGSETQYF.

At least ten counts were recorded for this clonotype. The CDR3 is CASAGSNTGELFF. CDR3 DNA sequence: TGTGCCAGCGCGGGGTCGAACACCGGGGAGCTGTTTTTT. This chain links TRBV2 with TRBJ2-2, with D possibly being TRBD2 (6 bases). Trimming stripped 8 bases from V and 0 bases from J, with 7 bases between. The CDR3 consists of 13 residues. Germline V gene data show CDR1 as SNHLY and CDR2 as FYNNEI.

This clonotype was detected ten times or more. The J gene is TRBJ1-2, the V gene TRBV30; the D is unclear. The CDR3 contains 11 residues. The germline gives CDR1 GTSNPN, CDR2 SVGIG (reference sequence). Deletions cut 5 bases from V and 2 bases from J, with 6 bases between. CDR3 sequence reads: CAWGVNYGYTF. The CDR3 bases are TGTGCCTGGGGAGTAAACTATGGCTACACCTTC.

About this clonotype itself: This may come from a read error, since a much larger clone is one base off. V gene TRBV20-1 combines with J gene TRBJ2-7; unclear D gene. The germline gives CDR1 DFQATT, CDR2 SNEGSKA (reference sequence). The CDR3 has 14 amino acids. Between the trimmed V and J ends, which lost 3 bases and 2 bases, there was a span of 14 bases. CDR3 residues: CSARLSGSTYEQYF. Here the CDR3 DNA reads TGCAGTGCTAGGCTGAGTGGATCTACCTACGAGCAGTACTTC.

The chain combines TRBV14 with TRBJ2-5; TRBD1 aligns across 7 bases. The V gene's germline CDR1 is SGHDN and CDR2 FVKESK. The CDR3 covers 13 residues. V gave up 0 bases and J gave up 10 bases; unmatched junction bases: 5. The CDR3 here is CASSQDVPGGQYF. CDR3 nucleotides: TGTGCCAGCAGCCAAGATGTCCCAGGGGGCCAGTACTTC.

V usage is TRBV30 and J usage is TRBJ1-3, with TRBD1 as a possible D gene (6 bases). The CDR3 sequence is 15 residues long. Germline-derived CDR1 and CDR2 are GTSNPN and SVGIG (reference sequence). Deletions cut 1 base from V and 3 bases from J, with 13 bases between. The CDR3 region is CAWSEGRGGGNTIYF. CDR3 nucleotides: TGTGCCTGGAGTGAGGGCAGGGGAGGTGGAAACACCATATATTTT.

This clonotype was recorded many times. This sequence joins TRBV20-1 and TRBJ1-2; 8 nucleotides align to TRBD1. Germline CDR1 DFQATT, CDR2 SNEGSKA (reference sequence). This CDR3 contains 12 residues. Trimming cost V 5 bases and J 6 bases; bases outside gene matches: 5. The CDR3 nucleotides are TGCAGTGCTCGGACAGGGACCCATGGCTACACCTTC. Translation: CSARTGTHGYTF.

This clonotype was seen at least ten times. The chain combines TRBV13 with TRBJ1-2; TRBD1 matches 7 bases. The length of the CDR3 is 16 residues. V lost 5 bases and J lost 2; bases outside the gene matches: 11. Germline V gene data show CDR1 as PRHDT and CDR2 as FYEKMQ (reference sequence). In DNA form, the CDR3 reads TGTGCCAGCAGCCTATCCGGACAGGCACGGAACTATGGCTACACCTTC. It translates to CASSLSGQARNYGYTF. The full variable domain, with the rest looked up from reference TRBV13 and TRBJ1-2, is AAGVIQSPRHLIKEKRETATLKCYPIPRHDTVYWYQQGPGQDPQFLISFYEKMQSDKGSIPDRFSAQQFSDYHSELNMSSLELGDSALYFCASSLSGQARNYGYTFGSGTRLTVV.

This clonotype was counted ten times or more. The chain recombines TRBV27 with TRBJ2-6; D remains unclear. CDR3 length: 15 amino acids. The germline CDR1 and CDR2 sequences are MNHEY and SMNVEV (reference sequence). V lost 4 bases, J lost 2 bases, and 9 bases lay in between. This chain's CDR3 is CASSSLVPGANVLTF. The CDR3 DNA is TGTGCCAGCAGTTCGCTTGTCCCTGGGGCCAACGTCCTGACTTTC.

The CDR3 spells CASSVNSIAPGANVLTF. CDR3 DNA sequence: TGTGCCAGCAGCGTCAACTCAATAGCGCCTGGGGCCAACGTCCTGACTTTC. The chain employs TRBV9 and TRBJ2-6; TRBD2 might be the D (5 bases). This CDR3 comprises 17 residues. Trimming shortened V by 2 bases and J by 2 bases, and 14 bases separated the two germline ends. The V gene's germline CDR1 is SGDLS and CDR2 YYNGEE.